The clone carrying this T cell receptor beta chain was seen repeatedly, ten times or more. The CDR3 has 12 amino acids. Trimming stripped 3 bases from V and 3 bases from J, with 5 bases between. Germline values: CDR1 MDHEN, CDR2 SYDVKM. The entry originates in a study of T cells in Graves' hyperthyroidism and ophthalmopathy. Study-wide context: Initial diagnosis, before any treatment, was when peripheral blood was collected.

The source material, RNA transcripts, was used to amplify TCR beta CDR3 regions. Using the HTBI primer set, a first-round RT-PCR was run on the TCR CDR3. MiXCR, run by TCRdb on the multiplex PCR reads, gives a single entry per CDR3 protein. The data contain approximately 260,000 distinct CDR3 sequences, roughly 15% of them seen just once; the ten biggest clones take up 30% to 35%. Hyperthyroidism in the patients, aged 18 to 65, was newly diagnosed and under 2 months in duration. PBMCs were collected from an approximately 10 ml volume of fresh peripheral blood. The chain carries TRBV28 and TRBJ1-2, with D possibly TRBD1 on 5 matching bases. The source is a woman aged 45-65 years with Graves' hyperthyroidism that later progressed to Graves' ophthalmopathy. The sequenced sample consisted of blood. CDR3 DNA: TGTGCCAGCAGTTTCAGGGACTATGGCTACACCTTC. Translation: CASSFRDYGYTF.